The source of this TCR beta chain is a study of regulatory T cells in long-lasting Graves disease. Time point: persistent/refractory GD, antithyroid drugs over 5 years with positive TRAb. PBMCs were the source of the RNA used for TCR sequencing. Patients were from an endocrinology department in Xi'an, China. The CDR3 runs 13 residues. Trimming at V came to 7 bases and at J to 3 bases, leaving 3 bases not matched to a gene. Germline V lookup: CDR1 MNHEY, CDR2 SVGEGT. Study-wide findings and caveats: Small sample size may have lowered accuracy. Compared with new cases, persistent Graves' patients showed reduced TCR diversity.

Arm-PCR of CDR3 regions and iRepertoire HTBI primers were the basis on which TCR beta libraries were built. TCRdb processed the multiplex PCR reads anew with MiXCR; each CDR3 protein has one entry. Of around 460,000 distinct CDR3 sequences in the sample, less than 25% are singletons; the top ten hold around 14%. Concerning this clonotype: What it recognizes is unknown.

The TCR originated in a female donor with Graves disease. The rearrangement joins TRBV6-2 or TRBV6-3 to TRBJ2-7; 10 positions agree with TRBD2. The sequences come from peripheral blood mononuclear cells (PBMCs), collected when the disease was refractory, from a patient treated with antithyroid drugs. The CDR3 DNA follows: TGTGCCAGCACTAGCGGGAGAGGCTACGAGCAGTACTTC. It is translated as CASTSGRGYEQYF.